This T cell receptor (beta chain) was profiled in a study of T cells in Graves' hyperthyroidism and ophthalmopathy. The germline V gene has CDR1 SGHVS and CDR2 FQNEAQ. CDR3 length equals 18 residues. Amplification of TCR beta CDR3 regions used RNA as the template. RT-PCR in the first round (using the HTBI primer set) targeted the TCR CDR3. TCRdb independently ran MiXCR on the multiplex PCR reads; one entry per CDR3 protein. The sample has around 690,000 distinct CDR3 sequences; around 16% are singletons. As for this clonotype: One end of the junction varies from germline; a read error may be responsible.

This TCR was recovered from a man aged 45-65 years with Graves' hyperthyroidism. J is TRBJ1-2 and V is TRBV7-8; D not certain. The sample was blood. The CDR3 DNA reads as TGCGCCAGCAGCCAAGATATACAGAGTTCCCTTACTAACTATGGCTACACCTTC. This codes for CASSQDIQSSLTNYGYTF.